This TCR beta chain was recorded in a study of OX40 agonist ivuxolimab in advanced cancers. Patients had blood sampled at baseline and again on cycle 4 day 1 and cycle 7 day 1. Study-wide points: The authors did not determine the antigen specificity of the expanded peripheral T cells.

V gave up 11 bases and J gave up 4 bases, with 12 bases separating them. The germline gives CDR1 SNHLY, CDR2 FYNNEI. The CDR3 runs 12 residues. Of note for this clone: Its antigen is undetermined.

Measured with immunoSEQ multiplex PCR; TCRdb has only the in-frame clones, and not every one. Here the sample spans around 76,000 clones, more than 80% being singletons. The sample in question was CD4+ or CD8+ T cells sorted from blood, obtained in a trial of the OX40 agonist ivuxolimab. The chain has TRBV2 and TRBJ2-1; D uncertain. The receptor was isolated from an adult with an advanced solid tumor such as melanoma, head and neck, liver or kidney cancer. The CDR3 loop is CAGGSRYNEQFF. The CDR3 nucleotides read TGTGCCGGCGGTTCACGGTACAATGAGCAGTTCTTC.